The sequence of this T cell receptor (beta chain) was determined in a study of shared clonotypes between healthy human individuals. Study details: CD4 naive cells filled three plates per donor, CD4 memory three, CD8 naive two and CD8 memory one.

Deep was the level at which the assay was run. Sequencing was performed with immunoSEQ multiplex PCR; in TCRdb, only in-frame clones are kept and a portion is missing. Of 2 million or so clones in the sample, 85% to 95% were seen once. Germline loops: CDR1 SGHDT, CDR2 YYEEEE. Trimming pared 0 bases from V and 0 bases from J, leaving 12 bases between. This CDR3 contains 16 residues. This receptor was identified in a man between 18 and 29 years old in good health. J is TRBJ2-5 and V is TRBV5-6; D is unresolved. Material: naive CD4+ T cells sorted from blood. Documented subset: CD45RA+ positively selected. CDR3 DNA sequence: TGTGCCAGCAGCTTGGCGTCTCCGCTTTACCAAGAGACCCAGTACTTC. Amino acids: CASSLASPLYQETQYF.